A selection of T cell receptor beta chains follows, all from one sample in a study of cytomegalovirus exposure and HLA in healthy donors. Measured with immunoSEQ multiplex PCR; TCRdb has only the in-frame clones, and not every one. The sample lists roughly 100,000 clones; under 85% were seen once. Material for sequencing was PBMCs. All receptors derive from a man aged 25-45 years in good health and CMV-seronegative. Each CDR3 is given with its conserved first and last residue. D genes are given only for firm matches. Size is omitted from some rows. Given values are once, few, many or a class for expanded clones.

j_call: TRBJ2-3; v_call: TRBV7-9; cdr3_length: 14; clone_size: .; d_call: .; cdr3_aa: CASSYGVGTDTQYF; cdr3_nt: TGTGCCAGCAGCTACGGTGTCGGCACAGATACGCAGTATTTT
j_call: TRBJ2-7; v_call: TRBV5-1; cdr3_length: 15; clone_size: few; d_call: TRBD2; cdr3_aa: CASSATSGRFYEQYF; cdr3_nt: TGCGCCAGCAGCGCCACTAGCGGACGTTTTTACGAGCAGTACTTC
j_call: TRBJ1-6; v_call: TRBV6-5; cdr3_length: 15; clone_size: .; d_call: .; cdr3_aa: CASSYSIDLGSPLHF; cdr3_nt: TGTGCCAGCAGTTACTCTATTGATCTCGGTTCACCCCTCCACTTT
j_call: TRBJ2-4; v_call: TRBV10-3; cdr3_length: 13; clone_size: .; d_call: .; cdr3_aa: CAISWESGSVEYF; cdr3_nt: TGTGCCATCTCCTGGGAGTCCGGTTCCGTTGAGTACTTC
j_call: TRBJ2-7; v_call: TRBV6-5; cdr3_length: 15; clone_size: .; d_call: TRBD2; cdr3_aa: CASSYRSGSIDEQYF; cdr3_nt: TGTGCCAGCAGTTACCGTAGCGGGAGCATAGACGAGCAGTACTTC
j_call: TRBJ1-2; v_call: TRBV6-4; cdr3_length: 14; clone_size: few; d_call: TRBD1; cdr3_aa: CASITPGQGVGYTF; cdr3_nt: TGTGCCAGCATTACTCCGGGACAGGGGGTTGGCTACACCTTC
j_call: TRBJ2-7; v_call: TRBV7-9; cdr3_length: 10; clone_size: .; d_call: .; cdr3_aa: CGPSRYEQYF; cdr3_nt: TGTGGACCTAGCCGGTACGAGCAGTACTTC
j_call: TRBJ2-1; v_call: TRBV7-9; cdr3_length: 15; clone_size: .; d_call: .; cdr3_aa: CASTQGHPSYNEQFF; cdr3_nt: TGTGCCAGCACCCAGGGACATCCCTCCTACAATGAGCAGTTCTTC
j_call: TRBJ2-7; v_call: TRBV5-6; cdr3_length: 15; clone_size: .; d_call: .; cdr3_aa: CASSQDMAPSYEQYF; cdr3_nt: TGTGCCAGCAGCCAGGATATGGCCCCTTCCTACGAGCAGTACTTC
j_call: TRBJ2-1; v_call: TRBV7-7; cdr3_length: 15; clone_size: .; d_call: .; cdr3_aa: CASSSGSSSYNEQFF; cdr3_nt: TGTGCTAGCAGCTCCGGGAGTAGCTCCTACAATGAGCAGTTCTTC
j_call: TRBJ1-4; v_call: TRBV27; cdr3_length: 16; clone_size: once; d_call: TRBD1; cdr3_aa: CASSIQGAGTNEKLFF; cdr3_nt: TGTGCCAGCAGTATACAGGGGGCCGGGACTAATGAAAAACTGTTTTTT
j_call: TRBJ1-1; v_call: TRBV2; cdr3_length: 14; clone_size: .; d_call: .; cdr3_aa: CASSRGLMGTEAFF; cdr3_nt: TGTGCCAGCAGCAGGGGTCTTATGGGAACTGAAGCTTTCTTT
j_call: TRBJ1-3; v_call: TRBV6-5; cdr3_length: 13; clone_size: few; d_call: .; cdr3_aa: CASSRRFGNTIYF; cdr3_nt: TGTGCCAGCAGCCGCCGGTTCGGAAACACCATATATTTT
j_call: TRBJ1-4; v_call: TRBV30; cdr3_length: 13; clone_size: .; d_call: .; cdr3_aa: CAWSGTVSEKLFF; cdr3_nt: TGTGCCTGGAGTGGGACAGTGAGTGAAAAACTGTTTTTT
j_call: TRBJ2-2; v_call: TRBV5-1; cdr3_length: 14; clone_size: .; d_call: .; cdr3_aa: CASSLAGSTGELFF; cdr3_nt: TGCGCCAGCAGCTTGGCAGGGTCCACCGGGGAGCTGTTTTTT
j_call: TRBJ2-3; v_call: TRBV7-2; cdr3_length: 16; clone_size: .; d_call: TRBD2; cdr3_aa: CASSLVVAGGLDTQYF; cdr3_nt: TGTGCCAGCAGCTTAGTAGTCGCGGGGGGGCTAGATACGCAGTATTTT
j_call: TRBJ1-2; v_call: TRBV28; cdr3_length: 13; clone_size: .; d_call: .; cdr3_aa: CASSFGQNYGYTF; cdr3_nt: TGTGCCAGCAGTTTTGGGCAAAACTATGGCTACACCTTC
j_call: TRBJ2-1; v_call: TRBV18; cdr3_length: 13; clone_size: .; d_call: .; cdr3_aa: CASSPLEEGGQFF; cdr3_nt: TGTGCCAGCTCACCGCTAGAAGAGGGAGGGCAGTTCTTC
j_call: TRBJ2-5; v_call: TRBV5-1; cdr3_length: 15; clone_size: .; d_call: TRBD2; cdr3_aa: CASSRTSGGIETQYF; cdr3_nt: TGCGCCAGCAGCAGGACTAGCGGAGGGATAGAGACCCAGTACTTC
j_call: TRBJ1-2; v_call: TRBV2; cdr3_length: 13; clone_size: .; d_call: .; cdr3_aa: CASRGGANYGYTF; cdr3_nt: TGTGCCAGCAGAGGGGGGGCCAACTATGGCTACACCTTC
j_call: TRBJ2-7; v_call: TRBV6-5; cdr3_length: 14; clone_size: .; d_call: TRBD1; cdr3_aa: CASKQGGSSYEQYF; cdr3_nt: TGTGCCAGCAAACAGGGGGGAAGCTCCTACGAGCAGTACTTC
j_call: TRBJ2-1; v_call: TRBV9; cdr3_length: 14; clone_size: .; d_call: .; cdr3_aa: CASSVGAVGNEQFF; cdr3_nt: TGTGCCAGCAGCGTAGGGGCTGTGGGCAATGAGCAGTTCTTC
j_call: TRBJ2-1; v_call: TRBV18; cdr3_length: 16; clone_size: .; d_call: TRBD2; cdr3_aa: CASSPGLAGGSNEQFF; cdr3_nt: TGTGCCAGCTCACCAGGACTAGCGGGAGGGAGCAATGAGCAGTTCTTC